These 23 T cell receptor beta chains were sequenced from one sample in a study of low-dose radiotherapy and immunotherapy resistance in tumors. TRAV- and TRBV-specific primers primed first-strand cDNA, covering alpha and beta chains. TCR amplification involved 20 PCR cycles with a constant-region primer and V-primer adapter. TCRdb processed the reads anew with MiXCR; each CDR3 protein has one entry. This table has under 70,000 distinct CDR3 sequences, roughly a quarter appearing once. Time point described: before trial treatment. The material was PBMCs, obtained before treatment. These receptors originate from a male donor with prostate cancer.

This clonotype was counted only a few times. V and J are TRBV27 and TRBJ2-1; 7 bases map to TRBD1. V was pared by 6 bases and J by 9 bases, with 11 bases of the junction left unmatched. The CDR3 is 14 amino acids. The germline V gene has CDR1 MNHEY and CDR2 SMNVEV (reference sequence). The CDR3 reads CASRSQGVRTEQFF. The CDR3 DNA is TGTGCCAGCAGGTCGCAGGGGGTACGTACTGAGCAGTTCTTC.

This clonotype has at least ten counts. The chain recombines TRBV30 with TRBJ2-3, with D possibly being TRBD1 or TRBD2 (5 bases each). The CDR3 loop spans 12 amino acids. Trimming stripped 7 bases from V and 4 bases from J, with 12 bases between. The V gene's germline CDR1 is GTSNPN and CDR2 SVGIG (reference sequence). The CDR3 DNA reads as TGTGCCTTCGGGACGGTAGCAGATACGCAGTATTTT. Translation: CAFGTVADTQYF. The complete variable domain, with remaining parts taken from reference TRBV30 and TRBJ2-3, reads SQTIHQWPATLVQPVGSPLSLECTVEGTSNPNLYWYRQAAGRGLQLLFYSVGIGQISSEVPQNLSASRPQDRQFILSSKKLLLSDSGFYLCAFGTVADTQYFGPGTRLTVL.

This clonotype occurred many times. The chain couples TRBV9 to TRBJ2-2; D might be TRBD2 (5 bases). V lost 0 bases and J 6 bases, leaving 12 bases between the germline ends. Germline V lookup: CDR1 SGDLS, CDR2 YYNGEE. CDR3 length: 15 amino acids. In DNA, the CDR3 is TGTGCCAGCAGCGTAGCAACGGGGTTCGCCGGGGAGCTGTTTTTT. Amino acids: CASSVATGFAGELFF.

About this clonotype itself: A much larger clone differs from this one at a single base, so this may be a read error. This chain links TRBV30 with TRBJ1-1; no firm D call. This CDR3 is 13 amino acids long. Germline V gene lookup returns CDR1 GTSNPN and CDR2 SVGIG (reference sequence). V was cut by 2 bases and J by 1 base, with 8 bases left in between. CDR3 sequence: CAWSLVENTEAFF. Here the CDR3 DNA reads TGTGCCTGGAGTTTAGTTGAGAACACTGAAGCTTTCTTT.

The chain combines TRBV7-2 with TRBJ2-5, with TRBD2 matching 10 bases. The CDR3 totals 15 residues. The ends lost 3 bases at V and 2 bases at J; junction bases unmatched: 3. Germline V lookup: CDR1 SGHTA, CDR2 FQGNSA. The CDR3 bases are TGTGCCAGCAGCTTCCTAGCGGGGGTACAAGAGACCCAGTACTTC. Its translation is CASSFLAGVQETQYF.

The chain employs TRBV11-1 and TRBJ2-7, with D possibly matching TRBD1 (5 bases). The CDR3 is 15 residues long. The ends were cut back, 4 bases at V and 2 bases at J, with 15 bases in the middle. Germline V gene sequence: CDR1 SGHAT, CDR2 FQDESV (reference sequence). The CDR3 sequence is CASSSFQGRPYEQYF. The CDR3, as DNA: TGTGCCAGCAGCTCGTTTCAGGGTCGCCCCTACGAGCAGTACTTC.

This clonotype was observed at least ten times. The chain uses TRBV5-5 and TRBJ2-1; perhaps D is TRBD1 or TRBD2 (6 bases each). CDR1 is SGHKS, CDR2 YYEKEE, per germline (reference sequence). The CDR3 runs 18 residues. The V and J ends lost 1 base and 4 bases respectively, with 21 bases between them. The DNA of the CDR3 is TGTGCCAGCAGCTTGCGGTCCGGGGGCGGGAATCCATACAATGAGCAGTTCTTC. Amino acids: CASSLRSGGGNPYNEQFF.

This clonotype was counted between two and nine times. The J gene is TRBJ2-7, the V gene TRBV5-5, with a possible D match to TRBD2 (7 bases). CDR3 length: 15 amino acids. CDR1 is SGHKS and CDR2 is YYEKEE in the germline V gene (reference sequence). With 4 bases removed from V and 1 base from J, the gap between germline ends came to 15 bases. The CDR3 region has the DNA TGTGCCAGCAGCAGGAGGGGGGGGCAGTCCTACGAGCAGTACTTC. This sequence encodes CASSRRGGQSYEQYF.

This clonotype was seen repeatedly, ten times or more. The CDR3 DNA reads as TGTGCCAGTACCTCCATCGGAAGCATGAACACTGAAGCTTTCTTT. It specifies CASTSIGSMNTEAFF. The rearrangement links TRBV19 to TRBJ1-1; D is undetermined. CDR1 is LNHDA, CDR2 SQIVND, per germline (reference sequence). The CDR3 runs 15 residues. The V end lost 7 bases, the J end lost 0 bases, and 15 bases lay between the germline ends.

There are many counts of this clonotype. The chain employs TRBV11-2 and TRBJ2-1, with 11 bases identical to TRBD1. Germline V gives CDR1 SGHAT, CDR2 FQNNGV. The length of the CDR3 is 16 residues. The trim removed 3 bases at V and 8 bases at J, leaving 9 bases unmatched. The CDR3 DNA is TGTGCCAGCAGCTTCACCAGTGGACAGGGGGCGTATGAGCAGTTCTTC. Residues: CASSFTSGQGAYEQFF.

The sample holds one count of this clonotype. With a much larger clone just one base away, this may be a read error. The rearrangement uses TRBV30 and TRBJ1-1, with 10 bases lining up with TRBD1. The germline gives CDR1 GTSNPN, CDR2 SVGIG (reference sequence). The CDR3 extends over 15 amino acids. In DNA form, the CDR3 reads TGTGCCGGGAGTGACGACAGGGGGCTCTACACTGAAGCTTTCTTT. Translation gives CAGSDDRGLYTEAFF.

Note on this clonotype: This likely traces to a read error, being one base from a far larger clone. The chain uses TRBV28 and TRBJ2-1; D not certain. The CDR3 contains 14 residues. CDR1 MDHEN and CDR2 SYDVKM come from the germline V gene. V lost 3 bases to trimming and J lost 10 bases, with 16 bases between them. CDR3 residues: CASSFSGLAYEQFF. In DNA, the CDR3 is TGTGCCAGCAGTTTCAGTGGCTTGGCCTACGAGCAGTTCTTC. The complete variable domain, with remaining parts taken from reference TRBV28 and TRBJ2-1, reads DVKVTQSSRYLVKRTGEKVFLECVQDMDHENMFWYRQDPGLGLRLIYFSYDVKMKEKGDIPEGYSVSREKKERFSLILESASTNQTSMYLCASSFSGLAYEQFFGPGTRLTVL.

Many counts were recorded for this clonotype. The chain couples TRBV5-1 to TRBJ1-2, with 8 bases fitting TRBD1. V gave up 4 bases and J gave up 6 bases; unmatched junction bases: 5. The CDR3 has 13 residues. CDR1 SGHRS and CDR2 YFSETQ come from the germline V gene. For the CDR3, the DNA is TGCGCCAGCAGCGCACAGGGGGTCGATGGCTACACCTTC. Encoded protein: CASSAQGVDGYTF. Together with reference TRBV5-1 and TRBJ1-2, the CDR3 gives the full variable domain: KAGVTQTPRYLIKTRGQQVTLSCSPISGHRSVSWYQQTPGQGLQFLFEYFSETQRNKGNFPGRFSGRQFSNSRSEMNVSTLELGDSALYLCASSAQGVDGYTFGSGTRLTVV.

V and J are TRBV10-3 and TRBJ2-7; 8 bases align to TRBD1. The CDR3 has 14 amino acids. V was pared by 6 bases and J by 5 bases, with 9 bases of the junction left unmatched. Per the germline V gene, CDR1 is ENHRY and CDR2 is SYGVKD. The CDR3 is CAISQGQGGHEQYF. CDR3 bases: TGTGCCATCAGCCAAGGACAGGGAGGCCACGAGCAGTACTTC.

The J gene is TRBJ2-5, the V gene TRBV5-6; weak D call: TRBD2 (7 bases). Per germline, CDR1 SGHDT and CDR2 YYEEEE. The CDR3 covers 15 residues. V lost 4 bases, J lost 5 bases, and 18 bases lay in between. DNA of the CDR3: TGTGCCAGCAGCGGACCGAGGGGGGGCGCGGAGACCCAGTACTTC. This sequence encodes CASSGPRGGAETQYF.

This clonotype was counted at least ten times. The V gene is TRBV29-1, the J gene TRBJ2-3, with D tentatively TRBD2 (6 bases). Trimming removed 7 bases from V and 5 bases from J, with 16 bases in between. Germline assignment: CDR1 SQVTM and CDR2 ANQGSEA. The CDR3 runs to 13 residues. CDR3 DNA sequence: TGCAGCGCGGGGAACGGGCGGGGAGATACGCAGTATTTT. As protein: CSAGNGRGDTQYF.

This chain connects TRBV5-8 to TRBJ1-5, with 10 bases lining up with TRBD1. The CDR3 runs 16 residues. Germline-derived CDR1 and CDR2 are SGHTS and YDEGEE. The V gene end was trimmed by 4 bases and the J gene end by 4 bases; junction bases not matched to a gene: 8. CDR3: CASSLPGTGENQPQHF. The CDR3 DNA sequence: TGTGCCAGCAGCCTCCCCGGGACAGGGGAGAATCAGCCCCAGCATTTT.

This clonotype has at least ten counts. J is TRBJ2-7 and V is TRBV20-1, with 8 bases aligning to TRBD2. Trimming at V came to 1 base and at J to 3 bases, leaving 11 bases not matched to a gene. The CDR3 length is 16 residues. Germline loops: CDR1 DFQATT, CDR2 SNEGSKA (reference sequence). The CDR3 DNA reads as TGCAGTGCTAGAGCTCCCAACGCGGGGGGTAACTACGAGCAGTACTTC. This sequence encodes CSARAPNAGGNYEQYF.

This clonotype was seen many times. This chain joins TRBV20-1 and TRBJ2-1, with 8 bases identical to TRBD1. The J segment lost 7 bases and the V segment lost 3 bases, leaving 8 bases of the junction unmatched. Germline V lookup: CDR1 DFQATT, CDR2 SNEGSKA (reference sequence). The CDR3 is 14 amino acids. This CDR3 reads CSARAPRQGNEQFF. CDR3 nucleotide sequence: TGCAGTGCTAGGGCGCCCAGACAGGGGAATGAGCAGTTCTTC.

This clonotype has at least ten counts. This CDR3 reads CSARDTLYGGNTQYF. The DNA for the CDR3 is TGCAGTGCTAGAGATACCCTCTATGGAGGAAATACGCAGTATTTT. The gene calls are TRBV20-1 and TRBJ2-3; perhaps TRBD2 as D (5 bases). V was cut by 0 bases and J by 7 bases, with 17 bases left in between. The germline V gene encodes CDR1 DFQATT and CDR2 SNEGSKA (reference sequence). This CDR3 has 15 residues.

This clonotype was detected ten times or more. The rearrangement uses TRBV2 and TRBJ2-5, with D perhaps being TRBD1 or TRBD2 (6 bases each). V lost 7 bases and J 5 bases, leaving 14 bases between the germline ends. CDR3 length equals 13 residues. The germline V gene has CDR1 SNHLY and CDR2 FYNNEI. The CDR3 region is CASIRGLGETQYF. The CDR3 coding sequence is TGTGCCAGCATCCGGGGGCTAGGGGAGACCCAGTACTTC.

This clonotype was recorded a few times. The DNA of the CDR3 is TGTGCCAGCTCACCACCGGGGCTGGCCACCGCGAACACCGGGGAGCTGTTTTTT. This encodes CASSPPGLATANTGELFF. The chain links TRBV18 to TRBJ2-2; maybe TRBD1 (5 bases). Per the germline V gene, CDR1 is KGHSH and CDR2 is LQKENI. The CDR3 loop spans 18 amino acids. V lost 0 bases and J lost 0, with 14 bases in between.

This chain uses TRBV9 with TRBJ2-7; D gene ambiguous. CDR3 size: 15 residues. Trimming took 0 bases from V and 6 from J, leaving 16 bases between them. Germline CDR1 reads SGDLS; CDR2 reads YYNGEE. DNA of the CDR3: TGTGCCAGCAGCGTAGAGGCGGTCCTCAATACCGAGCAGTACTTC. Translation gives CASSVEAVLNTEQYF.